Following are 2 T cell receptor beta chains from one sample sequenced in a study of identical twins. One entry per CDR3 protein, called by TCRdb with MiXCR from the 5' RACE reads. Here the sample spans roughly 720,000 distinct CDR3 sequences, roughly 20% being singletons. This same sample was also part of a study on T cells expressing NK-cell markers.

Specimen: PBMCs. These receptors all come from a woman aged 18-35 years in good health.

The gene calls are TRBV11-2 and TRBJ2-1; 7 positions match TRBD2. V dropped 4 bases and J dropped 3; count of bases not matched to a gene: 18. This CDR3 has 19 residues. The germline V gene has CDR1 SGHAT and CDR2 FQNNGV. CDR3 sequence reads: CASSSFSTRRESFYNEQFF. The CDR3 bases are TGTGCCAGCAGCTCATTCTCGACTAGGCGGGAGTCTTTCTACAATGAGCAGTTCTTC.

The chain uses TRBV4-3 and TRBJ2-2; no firm D call. Between the trimmed V and J ends, which lost 0 bases and 4 bases, there was a span of 9 bases. The germline gives CDR1 LGHNA, CDR2 YSLEER. CDR3 length equals 15 residues. CDR3 DNA sequence: TGCGCCAGCAGCCAAGAAGTGGTGGTCACCGGGGAGCTGTTTTTT. It yields the protein CASSQEVVVTGELFF.